The sequence of this TCR beta chain was determined in a study of cytomegalovirus exposure and HLA in healthy donors. TCRdb's table, derived via immunoSEQ multiplex PCR, lists solely in-frame clones and lacks some. This sample has around 160,000 clones, with about 90% found just once. The V gene end was trimmed by 0 bases and the J gene end by 6 bases; junction bases not matched to a gene: 9. The CDR3 extends over 16 amino acids. Germline V gene data show CDR1 as MGHRA and CDR2 as YSYEKL. The chain joins TRBV4-1 to TRBJ1-1; 8 nucleotides align to TRBD1. The sample was PBMCs. This clonotype was sampled from a woman younger than 35 in good health and CMV-seropositive. Written as DNA, the CDR3 is TGCGCCAGCAGCCAAGATCCGAGGACAGGGCAACCTGAAGCTTTCTTT. Its protein product is CASSQDPRTGQPEAFF.